This T cell receptor beta chain comes out of a study of neoadjuvant anti-PD-1 for oral cavity cancer. In the study overall: Patients without progression got a fourth dose around day 43. Findings and limits, study-wide: Higher pretreatment blood Treg/Th17 ratios correlated with higher pretreatment blood and lower post-treatment tumor TCRbeta clonality.

PBMC libraries mostly used approximately 500 ng of input genomic DNA, with six replicates per sample. Using immunoSEQ multiplex PCR, the repertoire was profiled, and TCRdb retains in-frame clones only, with some absent. The table shows approximately 74,000 clones, with about four fifths occurring only once. As regards this clone: Its antigen remains unknown.

The CDR3 is 15 residues long. The V end lost 2 bases, the J end lost 1 base, and 11 bases lay between the germline ends. CDR1 MNHNS and CDR2 SASEGT come from the germline V gene. The J gene is TRBJ1-1, the V gene TRBV6-1, with TRBD1 as a possible D gene (5 bases). Specimen: PBMCs, collected before nivolumab (anti-PD-1) treatment. This clonotype was sampled from a person aged 35 to 85 with oral cavity squamous cell carcinoma. CDR3 residues: CASSEPGTGNTEAFF. The CDR3 region has the DNA TGTGCCAGCAGTGAACCCGGGACGGGGAACACTGAAGCTTTCTTT.